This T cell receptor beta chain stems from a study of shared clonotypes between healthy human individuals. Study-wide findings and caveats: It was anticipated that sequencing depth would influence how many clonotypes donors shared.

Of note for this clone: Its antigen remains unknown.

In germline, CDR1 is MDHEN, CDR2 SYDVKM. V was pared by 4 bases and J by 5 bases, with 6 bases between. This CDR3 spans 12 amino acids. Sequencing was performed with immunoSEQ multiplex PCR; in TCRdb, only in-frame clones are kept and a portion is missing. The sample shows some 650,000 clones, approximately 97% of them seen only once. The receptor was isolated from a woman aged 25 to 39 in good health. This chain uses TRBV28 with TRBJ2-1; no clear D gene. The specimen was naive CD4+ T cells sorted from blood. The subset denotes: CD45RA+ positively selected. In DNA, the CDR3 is TGTGCCAGCAGTTCTGCCCACAATGAGCAGTTCTTC. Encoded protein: CASSSAHNEQFF. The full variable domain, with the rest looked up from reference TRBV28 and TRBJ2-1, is DVKVTQSSRYLVKRTGEKVFLECVQDMDHENMFWYRQDPGLGLRLIYFSYDVKMKEKGDIPEGYSVSREKKERFSLILESASTNQTSMYLCASSSAHNEQFFGPGTRLTVL.